What follows are 26 T cell receptor beta chains derived from one specimen sequenced in a study of cytomegalovirus exposure and HLA in healthy donors. PCR primers comprised 60 Vbeta and 13 Jbeta primers. Profiling relied on immunoSEQ multiplex PCR, and the TCRdb table lists in-frame clones only, not all of them. The sample lists about 63,000 clones, approximately 92% seen once, with 9.5% to 13% in the top ten. Material: PBMCs. These receptors were obtained from a woman in her twenties or thirties in good health and CMV-seropositive.

The genes are TRBV5-4 and TRBJ2-5; 8 nucleotides line up with TRBD2. The CDR3 contains 15 residues. V lost 0 bases and J lost 2; bases outside the gene matches: 3. Germline-derived CDR1 and CDR2 are SGHNT and YYREEE (reference sequence). The CDR3 sequence: CASSLGSGAQETQYF. In DNA, the CDR3 is TGTGCCAGCAGCTTGGGTAGCGGGGCTCAAGAGACCCAGTACTTC.

This sequence joins TRBV4-1 and TRBJ2-5, with a possible D match to TRBD2 (7 bases). The ends were cut back, 0 bases at V and 4 bases at J, with 15 bases in the middle. This CDR3 contains 16 residues. The germline CDR1 and CDR2 sequences are MGHRA and YSYEKL. The CDR3 nucleotides read TGCGCCAGCAGCCAAGATTCCCGGGGGGCGGGAGAGACCCAGTACTTC. Protein product: CASSQDSRGAGETQYF.

The V and J genes are TRBV7-9 and TRBJ2-5, with 13 nucleotides matching TRBD2. Germline assignment: CDR1 SEHNR and CDR2 FQNEAQ (reference sequence). The CDR3 length is 16 residues. Trimming removed 4 bases from V and 5 bases from J; junction bases left unmatched: 7. The CDR3 here is CASSSGLAGVSETQYF. In DNA, the CDR3 is TGTGCCAGCAGCTCCGGACTAGCGGGAGTCTCTGAGACCCAGTACTTC. The full variable domain, completed using reference TRBV7-9 and TRBJ2-5, is DTGVSQNPRHKITKRGQNVTFRCDPISEHNRLYWYRQTLGQGPEFLTYFQNEAQLEKSRLLSDRFSAERPKGSFSTLEIQRTEQGDSAMYLCASSSGLAGVSETQYFGPGTRLLVL.

The chain uses TRBV7-8 and TRBJ1-2; 7 nucleotides match TRBD1. This CDR3 is 16 amino acids long. Looked up from germline, CDR1 is SGHVS and CDR2 is FQNEAQ. V was pared by 1 base and J by 4 bases, with 9 bases of the junction left unmatched. The CDR3 region is CASSLERWRQGYGYTF. The CDR3 DNA is TGTGCCAGCAGCTTAGAGCGATGGAGACAGGGCTATGGCTACACCTTC.

The chain is built from TRBV30 and TRBJ2-3, with D possibly TRBD2 on 6 matching bases. This CDR3 comprises 15 residues. V lost 2 bases, J lost 2 bases, and 14 bases lay in between. Germline values: CDR1 GTSNPN, CDR2 SVGIG (reference sequence). CDR3 nucleotide sequence: TGTGCCTGGAGTTACGGGGGTGGGACCACAGATACGCAGTATTTT. As protein: CAWSYGGGTTDTQYF.

The chain is built from TRBV19 and TRBJ1-1; 8 nucleotides agree with TRBD1. The V gene end was trimmed by 5 bases and the J gene end by 6 bases; junction bases not matched to a gene: 14. The germline gives CDR1 LNHDA, CDR2 SQIVND (reference sequence). This CDR3 contains 16 residues. For the CDR3, the DNA is TGTGCCAGTAGTCCCAGCAGGGGGCGCCGGGATGCTGAAGCTTTCTTT. It codes for CASSPSRGRRDAEAFF. Full variable domain (rest looked up from reference TRBV19 and TRBJ1-1): DGGITQSPKYLFRKEGQNVTLSCEQNLNHDAMYWYRQDPGQGLRLIYYSQIVNDFQKGDIAEGYSVSREKKESFPLTVTSAQKNPTAFYLCASSPSRGRRDAEAFFGQGTRLTVV.

The gene calls are TRBV19 and TRBJ1-1; the match to TRBD1 covers 10 bases. Germline assignment: CDR1 LNHDA and CDR2 SQIVND (reference sequence). CDR3 length: 15 residues. The trim removed 4 bases at V and 1 base at J, leaving 3 bases unmatched. CDR3 region: CASSRDRGGNTEAFF. CDR3 DNA sequence: TGTGCCAGTAGTAGGGACAGGGGAGGGAACACTGAAGCTTTCTTT.

The gene calls are TRBV5-4 and TRBJ1-4; D is ambiguous. CDR1 is SGHNT, CDR2 YYREEE, per germline (reference sequence). The V gene lost 0 bases and the J gene lost 3 bases, with 9 bases spanning the gap. The CDR3 covers 15 residues. CDR3 DNA: TGTGCCAGCAGCTTGGCCGGGGAGGCTAATGAAAAACTGTTTTTT. This encodes CASSLAGEANEKLFF. The full variable domain, in which reference TRBV5-4 and TRBJ1-4 provide the parts outside the CDR3, is ETGVTQSPTHLIKTRGQQVTLRCSSQSGHNTVSWYQQALGQGPQFIFQYYREEENGRGNFPPRFSGLQFPNYSSELNVNALELDDSALYLCASSLAGEANEKLFFGSGTQLSVL.

The J gene is TRBJ2-5, the V gene TRBV19, with TRBD1 identical over 8 bases. V shed 5 bases, J shed 4 bases, and the junction held 9 bases outside the gene matches. The germline gives CDR1 LNHDA, CDR2 SQIVND (reference sequence). CDR3 length equals 15 residues. CDR3: CASSPGQGLGETQYF. CDR3 sequence (DNA): TGTGCCAGTAGTCCAGGACAGGGTCTCGGAGAGACCCAGTACTTC. Full variable domain (missing parts from reference TRBV19 and TRBJ2-5): DGGITQSPKYLFRKEGQNVTLSCEQNLNHDAMYWYRQDPGQGLRLIYYSQIVNDFQKGDIAEGYSVSREKKESFPLTVTSAQKNPTAFYLCASSPGQGLGETQYFGPGTRLLVL.

This clone was seen once. This rearrangement joins TRBV15 to TRBJ2-7; possibly TRBD2 for D (7 bases). This CDR3 contains 18 residues. Trimming shortened V by 0 bases and J by 2 bases, and 20 bases separated the two germline ends. Germline V gene data show CDR1 as LNHNV and CDR2 as YYDKDF (reference sequence). DNA of the CDR3: TGTGCCACCAGCAGAGATCTTACGGGGGGCAGAGTCCCCTACGAGCAGTACTTC. Its translation is CATSRDLTGGRVPYEQYF. Full variable domain (remainder filled in from reference TRBV15 and TRBJ2-7): DAMVIQNPRYQVTQFGKPVTLSCSQTLNHNVMYWYQQKSSQAPKLLFHYYDKDFNNEADTPDNFQSRRPNTSFCFLDIRSPGLGDTAMYLCATSRDLTGGRVPYEQYFGPGTRLTVT.

The genes are TRBV7-9 and TRBJ1-2; tentative D call: TRBD1 (6 bases). Trimming cost V 6 bases and J 6 bases, with 17 bases left between them. Germline V gene data show CDR1 as SEHNR and CDR2 as FQNEAQ (reference sequence). The CDR3 extends over 14 amino acids. The CDR3 DNA follows: TGTGCCAGCAGACTGCCAGGGGACGGAAATGGCTACACCTTC. Translated: CASRLPGDGNGYTF.

This chain links TRBV28 with TRBJ1-1; no clear D gene. Trimming cost V 2 bases and J 4 bases, with 5 bases left between them. The CDR3 contains 12 residues. Germline CDR1 MDHEN, CDR2 SYDVKM. As DNA, the CDR3 is TGTGCCAGCAGTTTACTTTCCACTGAAGCTTTCTTT. Protein: CASSLLSTEAFF. The entire variable domain, with the rest obtained from reference TRBV28 and TRBJ1-1, is as follows: DVKVTQSSRYLVKRTGEKVFLECVQDMDHENMFWYRQDPGLGLRLIYFSYDVKMKEKGDIPEGYSVSREKKERFSLILESASTNQTSMYLCASSLLSTEAFFGQGTRLTVV.

This rearrangement joins TRBV9 to TRBJ2-2, with 7 positions matching TRBD2. The J segment lost 10 bases and the V segment lost 0 bases, leaving 12 bases of the junction unmatched. Germline CDR1 SGDLS, CDR2 YYNGEE. The CDR3 contains 16 residues. CDR3 DNA sequence: TGTGCCAGCAGCGTAGGACTAGCCCCGAAACACGAGGAGCTGTTTTTT. Encoded protein: CASSVGLAPKHEELFF. Looking up the rest from reference TRBV9 and TRBJ2-2 gives the full variable domain: DSGVTQTPKHLITATGQRVTLRCSPRSGDLSVYWYQQSLDQGLQFLIQYYNGEERAKGNILERFSAQQFPDLHSELNLSSLELGDSALYFCASSVGLAPKHEELFFGEGSRLTVL.

This chain joins TRBV13 and TRBJ2-1, with a possible D match to TRBD2 (7 bases). Germline V gene data show CDR1 as PRHDT and CDR2 as FYEKMQ (reference sequence). The length of the CDR3 is 14 residues. V lost 0 bases and J 7 bases, leaving 10 bases between the germline ends. CDR3: CASSLGGGRNEQFF. CDR3 bases: TGTGCCAGCAGCTTAGGCGGGGGGCGGAATGAGCAGTTCTTC.

The V call is TRBV5-1, the J call TRBJ2-7; 7 bases match TRBD2. The germline V gene encodes CDR1 SGHRS and CDR2 YFSETQ. This CDR3 is built from 14 residues. The V gene end was trimmed by 2 bases and the J gene end by 2 bases; junction bases not matched to a gene: 4. This CDR3 reads CASSFASGAYEQYF. DNA of the CDR3: TGCGCCAGCAGCTTCGCTAGCGGAGCCTACGAGCAGTACTTC.

The chain recombines TRBV18 with TRBJ2-5, with TRBD1 identical over 7 bases. V was pared by 3 bases and J by 5 bases, with 12 bases of the junction left unmatched. The germline gives CDR1 KGHSH, CDR2 LQKENI. The CDR3 is 16 residues long. CDR3 sequence (DNA): TGTGCCAGCTCACCCATCTACAGGGGAGTTGGGGAGACCCAGTACTTC. Protein sequence: CASSPIYRGVGETQYF.

V gene TRBV6-4 combines with J gene TRBJ2-1; 14 nucleotides align to TRBD2. Germline V lookup: CDR1 MRHNA, CDR2 SNTAGT. The length of the CDR3 is 16 residues. The junction had 5 bases not matched to a gene; V was cut back by 6 bases and J by 4 bases. The CDR3 here is CASSGTSGRGYNEQFF. CDR3 DNA sequence: TGTGCCAGCAGCGGGACTAGCGGGAGAGGGTACAATGAGCAGTTCTTC.

The rearrangement links TRBV27 to TRBJ1-4, with a tentative D call TRBD1 (6 bases). The germline V gene has CDR1 MNHEY and CDR2 SMNVEV (reference sequence). V gave up 3 bases and J gave up 8 bases, with 13 bases separating them. This CDR3 region has 14 residues. DNA for the CDR3: TGTGCCAGCAGTTTCCTATTGACAGGCGAAAAACTGTTTTTT. This gives the protein CASSFLLTGEKLFF.

This rearrangement joins TRBV4-1 to TRBJ2-3; 9 nucleotides match TRBD2. The V gene's germline CDR1 is MGHRA and CDR2 YSYEKL. J lost 5 bases, V lost 7 bases, and 13 bases had no gene match. This CDR3 contains 16 residues. CDR3 in DNA: TGCGCCAGCACCCTATCTCGGGGCGGGAGGGGAGATACGCAGTATTTT. Protein product: CASTLSRGGRGDTQYF.

The rearrangement joins TRBV27 to TRBJ2-6; 8 bases are a match to TRBD1. CDR1 and CDR2 from the germline V gene are MNHEY and SMNVEV (reference sequence). V lost 5 bases to trimming and J lost 2 bases; unmatched junction nucleotides: 8. CDR3 length: 17 amino acids. CDR3 amino acids: CASSQTGDLAGANVLTF. DNA for the CDR3: TGTGCCAGCAGTCAGACAGGGGACCTGGCTGGGGCCAACGTCCTGACTTTC.

The chain recombines TRBV28 with TRBJ1-2; D call uncertain. There are 14 residues in the CDR3. V was shortened by 6 bases and J by 4 bases, with 15 bases between the two germline ends. The germline V gene encodes CDR1 MDHEN and CDR2 SYDVKM. The CDR3 sequence: CASSPGLAPYGYTF. The CDR3 coding sequence is TGTGCCAGCAGCCCAGGACTCGCCCCCTATGGCTACACCTTC.

This chain uses TRBV30 with TRBJ2-7; D is unclear. V was cut by 2 bases and J by 3 bases, with 14 bases left in between. The CDR3 sequence is 14 residues long. Germline CDR1 is GTSNPN and CDR2 is SVGIG (reference sequence). This CDR3 reads CAWSPPDPGYEQYF. The DNA of the CDR3 is TGTGCCTGGAGTCCTCCCGACCCGGGCTACGAGCAGTACTTC.

J is TRBJ2-5 and V is TRBV6-6, with 7 bases fitting TRBD2. The CDR3 is made up of 15 amino acids. Germline loops: CDR1 MNHNY, CDR2 SVGAGI (reference sequence). Trimming removed 2 bases from V and 2 bases from J; junction bases left unmatched: 5. CDR3 coding DNA: TGTGCCAGCAGTTACAATATGGGAGGGCAAGAGACCCAGTACTTC. This sequence encodes CASSYNMGGQETQYF.

The chain uses TRBV11-2 and TRBJ2-5, with D unclear. The germline V gene has CDR1 SGHAT and CDR2 FQNNGV. Trimming removed 0 bases at V and 5 bases at J, with 13 bases between. The CDR3 runs to 15 residues. The CDR3 coding sequence is TGTGCCAGCAGCTTAGACTCGACACCATGGGAGACCCAGTACTTC. Protein sequence: CASSLDSTPWETQYF.

The chain has TRBV19 and TRBJ2-6; TRBD2 matches at 8 bases. The V gene's germline CDR1 is LNHDA and CDR2 SQIVND (reference sequence). This CDR3 has 16 amino acids. V was pared by 3 bases and J by 0 bases, with 1 base of the junction left unmatched. The CDR3 DNA reads as TGTGCCAGTAGTATTCGGGGGGGCTCTGGGGCCAACGTCCTGACTTTC. Encoded protein: CASSIRGGSGANVLTF.

The rearrangement joins TRBV7-9 to TRBJ2-5, with 15 bases identical to TRBD2. Losses at the gene ends were 5 bases for V and 3 bases for J; bases not matched to a gene: 4. The CDR3 runs to 16 residues. Germline V gene data show CDR1 as SEHNR and CDR2 as FQNEAQ (reference sequence). As DNA, the CDR3 is TGTGCCAGCAGCACTGGGACTAGCGGGAGGAAAGAGACCCAGTACTTC. Its translation: CASSTGTSGRKETQYF.